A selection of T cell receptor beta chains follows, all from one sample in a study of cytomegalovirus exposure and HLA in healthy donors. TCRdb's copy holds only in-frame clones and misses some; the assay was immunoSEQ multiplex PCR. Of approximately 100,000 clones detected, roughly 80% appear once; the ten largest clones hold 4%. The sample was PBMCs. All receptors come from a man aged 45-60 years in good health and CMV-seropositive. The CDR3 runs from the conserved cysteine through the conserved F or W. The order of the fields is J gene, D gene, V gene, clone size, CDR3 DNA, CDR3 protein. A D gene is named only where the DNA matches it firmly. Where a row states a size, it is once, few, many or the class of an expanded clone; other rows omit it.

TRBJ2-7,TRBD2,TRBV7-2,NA,TGTGCCAGCAGCGTCCGCCCGGGAGGGCCCTACGAGCAGTACTTC,CASSVRPGGPYEQYF
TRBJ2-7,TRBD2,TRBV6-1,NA,TGTGCCAGCAGTGTCTTAGCGGGAGAGGCCTACGAGCAGTACTTC,CASSVLAGEAYEQYF
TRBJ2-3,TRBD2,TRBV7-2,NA,TGTGCCAGCAGCCAAAGACTAGCGGGGGGGTGGGCAGATACGCAGTATTTT,CASSQRLAGGWADTQYF
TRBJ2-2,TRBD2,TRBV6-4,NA,TGTGCCAGCAGTCCCGCCGGGACTAGCGGCACCGGGGAGCTGTTTTTT,CASSPAGTSGTGELFF
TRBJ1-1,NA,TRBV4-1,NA,TGCGCCAGCAGCCATCCCCCGGGGGGGGTTACCACTGAAGCTTTCTTT,CASSHPPGGVTTEAFF
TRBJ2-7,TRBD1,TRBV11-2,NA,TGTGCCAGCAGCTTAGAAGGGGGCGCCGCCTACGAGCAGTACTTC,CASSLEGGAAYEQYF
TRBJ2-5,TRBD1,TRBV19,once,TGTGCCAGTAGTGGAAGGGACAGTCGAGCAGAGACCCAGTACTTC,CASSGRDSRAETQYF
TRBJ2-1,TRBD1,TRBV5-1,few,TGCGCCAGCGGCCGGGACAGGCCTTCGGATGAGCAGTTCTTC,CASGRDRPSDEQFF
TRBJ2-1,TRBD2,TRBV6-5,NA,TGTGCCAGCAGTTACTCAGCGGGGTATGAGCAGTTCTTC,CASSYSAGYEQFF
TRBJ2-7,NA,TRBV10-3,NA,TGTGCCATCAGTGACGCCAGGGGGGAGCGACGCTACGAGCAGTACTTC,CAISDARGERRYEQYF
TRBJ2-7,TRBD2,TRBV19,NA,TGTGCCAGTAGTCTCCTAGCGGGAGGGGTCCCCTACGAGCAGTACTTC,CASSLLAGGVPYEQYF
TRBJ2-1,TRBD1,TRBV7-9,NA,TGTGCCAGCAGTGACCGGGACAGGGATTTTCTCAATGAGCAGTTCTTC,CASSDRDRDFLNEQFF
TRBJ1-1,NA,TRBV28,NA,TGTGCCAGCAGTTTTCTAGGGGGAACTGAAGCTTTCTTT,CASSFLGGTEAFF
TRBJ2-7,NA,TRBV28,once,TGTGCCAGCAGTGTGACCGGGACACTTTACGAGCAGTACTTC,CASSVTGTLYEQYF
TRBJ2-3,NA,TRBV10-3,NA,TGTGCCATCAGTGAGCTCAAAGCTTCAACAGATACGCAGTATTTT,CAISELKASTDTQYF
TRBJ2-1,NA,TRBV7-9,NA,TGTGCCAGCACCCCTCTTGGAGGGGCGGGTAATGAGCAGTTCTTC,CASTPLGGAGNEQFF
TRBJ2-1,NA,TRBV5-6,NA,TGTGCCAGCAGCTTAGAAGAGACACAGTTCTTC,CASSLEETQFF
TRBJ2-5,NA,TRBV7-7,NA,TGTGCCAGCAGCTTAGCTACAGGGTTCCAAGAGACCCAGTACTTC,CASSLATGFQETQYF
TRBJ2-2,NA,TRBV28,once,TGTGCCAGCAGTTTATCCAGCGGCCCTGTGAACACCGGGGAGCTGTTTTTT,CASSLSSGPVNTGELFF
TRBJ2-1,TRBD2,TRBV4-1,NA,TGCGCCAGCAGCCACGCGGGAGCCTACAATGAGCAGTTCTTC,CASSHAGAYNEQFF
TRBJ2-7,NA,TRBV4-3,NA,TGCGCCAGCAGCCAAGGGACTCAGTCCTACGAGCAGTACTTC,CASSQGTQSYEQYF
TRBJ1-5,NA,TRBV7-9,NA,TGTGCCAGCAGCTTGGGGGGGGATCAGCCCCAGCATTTT,CASSLGGDQPQHF
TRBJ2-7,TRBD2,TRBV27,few,TGTGCCAGCAGCTCCCAAACTAGCGGGAGTACGTACGAGCAGTACTTC,CASSSQTSGSTYEQYF
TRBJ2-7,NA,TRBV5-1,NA,TGCGCCAGCAGCTTGGAACGCCTAACCTACGAGCAGTACTTC,CASSLERLTYEQYF
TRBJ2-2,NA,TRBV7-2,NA,TGTGCCAGCAGCTTATCACTCACCCCCGGGGAGCTGTTTTTT,CASSLSLTPGELFF
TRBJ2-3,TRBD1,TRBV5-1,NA,TGCGCCAGCAGCGTGACAGGGGGATCGGATACGCAGTATTTT,CASSVTGGSDTQYF
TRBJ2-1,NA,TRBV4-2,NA,TGTGCCAGCAGCCAGGGTCTAGTTACCGATGAGCAGTTCTTC,CASSQGLVTDEQFF
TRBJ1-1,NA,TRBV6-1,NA,TGTGCCAGCAGACAGGTCGGTGGCACTGAAGCTTTCTTT,CASRQVGGTEAFF
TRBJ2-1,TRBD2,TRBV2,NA,TGTGCCAGCAGTGGGGGAGGGACTATCAATGAGCAGTTCTTC,CASSGGGTINEQFF
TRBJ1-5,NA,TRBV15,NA,TGTGCCACCAGCATCCCGGGGGGGGGTCAGCCCCAGCATTTT,CATSIPGGGQPQHF
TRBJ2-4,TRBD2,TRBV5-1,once,TGCGCCAGCAGCTTGGCGGGGGGGGAAAACATTCAGTACTTC,CASSLAGGENIQYF
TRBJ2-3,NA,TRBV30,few,TGTGCCTGGAGTGTAGGTGTCGCGGGAAGCGTTGGCACAGATACGCAGTATTTT,CAWSVGVAGSVGTDTQYF
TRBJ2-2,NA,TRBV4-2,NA,TGTGCCAGCAGCCAAGGGCAGGGAGGCGGGGAGCTGTTTTTT,CASSQGQGGGELFF
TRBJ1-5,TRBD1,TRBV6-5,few,TGTGCCAGCAGTGTCAGGACAGGGGGTCAGCCCCAGCATTTT,CASSVRTGGQPQHF
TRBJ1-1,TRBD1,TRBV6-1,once,TGTGCCAGCAGTAGCCAACAGGGGACCGACACTGAAGCTTTCTTT,CASSSQQGTDTEAFF
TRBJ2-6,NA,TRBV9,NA,TGTGCCAGCAGCGTAGGAGGCCAGGGGATCGGTTCTGGGGCCAACGTCCTGACTTTC,CASSVGGQGIGSGANVLTF